Each of the 5 T cell receptor beta chains below was sequenced from the same sample in a study of T cell changes during pregnancy in multiple sclerosis. Profiling relied on immunoSEQ multiplex PCR, and the TCRdb table lists in-frame clones only, not all of them. Of 98,000 or so clones listed, around 93% are singletons. Sequencing was performed on peripheral blood, taken after pregnancy. These receptor sequences come from a female donor with multiple sclerosis, enrolled in a pregnancy study.

The rearrangement uses TRBV28 and TRBJ2-5; D is perhaps TRBD1 (5 bases). The CDR3 is 16 residues long. Trimming left V 5 bases short and J 4 bases short, with 20 bases between. Germline-derived CDR1 and CDR2 are MDHEN and SYDVKM. CDR3 sequence (DNA): TGTGCCAGCAGTCCGTATGCTCCAGGGTGGGGAGAGACCCAGTACTTC. Protein product: CASSPYAPGWGETQYF.

This chain uses TRBV7-7 with TRBJ2-5, with 11 bases aligning to TRBD1. With V trimmed by 4 bases and J by 7 bases, 8 bases remained unmatched. CDR1 and CDR2 (germline): SSHAT, FNYEAQ (reference sequence). The length of the CDR3 is 15 residues. The CDR3 reads CASSWTGGVWVTQYF. The CDR3 DNA reads as TGTGCCAGCAGCTGGACAGGGGGCGTTTGGGTGACCCAGTACTTC.

Of note for this clone: Other DNA sequences of this sample code for an identical CDR3. The chain carries TRBV5-1 and TRBJ2-7; 10 positions match TRBD2. CDR1 and CDR2 from the germline V gene are SGHRS and YFSETQ. CDR3 length equals 15 residues. The J segment lost 2 bases and the V segment lost 2 bases, leaving 4 bases of the junction unmatched. CDR3 in amino acids: CASSLLAGGPYEQYF. CDR3 sequence (DNA): TGCGCCAGCAGCTTATTAGCGGGAGGCCCCTACGAGCAGTACTTC.

This sequence joins TRBV7-9 and TRBJ1-1; 8 bases match TRBD1. Germline trimming cut 1 base from V and 5 bases from J; bases unmatched to any gene: 9. Germline CDR1 is SEHNR and CDR2 is FQNEAQ (reference sequence). There are 16 residues in the CDR3. CDR3: CASSLVPGGAWTEAFF. The CDR3 nucleotides read TGTGCCAGCAGCTTAGTTCCAGGGGGCGCGTGGACTGAAGCTTTCTTT.

The V call is TRBV7-9, the J call TRBJ2-6; D might be TRBD2 (5 bases). The CDR3 is made up of 16 amino acids. V lost 0 bases and J lost 2, with 8 bases in between. Per the germline V gene, CDR1 is SEHNR and CDR2 is FQNEAQ (reference sequence). CDR3 region: CASSLARGPGANVLTF. CDR3 DNA sequence: TGTGCCAGCAGCTTAGCACGAGGGCCTGGGGCCAACGTCCTGACTTTC.